The 28 T cell receptor beta chains given below trace back to one sample, sequenced in a study of blood T cell repertoires in COVID-19. Clones were read by immunoSEQ multiplex PCR, and TCRdb kept only the in-frame ones, dropping some. The sample has roughly 240,000 clones, 65% to 90% seen once. Sequenced: peripheral blood. The source is a man aged 50 or older with COVID-19, enrolled during active disease.

The rearrangement uses TRBV4-3 and TRBJ1-1; D is ambiguous. This CDR3 is 15 amino acids long. Germline V gene data show CDR1 as LGHNA and CDR2 as YSLEER. Trimming took off 3 bases at V and 4 bases at J, with 15 bases between the two ends. The CDR3 region is CASSHERQRGTEAFF. The CDR3 nucleotides read TGCGCCAGCAGCCACGAGAGGCAGAGAGGCACTGAAGCTTTCTTT.

J is TRBJ1-6 and V is TRBV4-3; D ambiguous. CDR3 length equals 17 residues. CDR1 LGHNA and CDR2 YSLEER come from the germline V gene. V gave up 2 bases and J gave up 10 bases, with 21 bases separating them. The CDR3 DNA is TGCGCCAGCAGCCAATCCCACGCCGGGGTATCAGGATCACCCCTCCACTTT. Its translation is CASSQSHAGVSGSPLHF.

The genes are TRBV6-6 and TRBJ1-6; 8 nucleotides agree with TRBD1. Unmatched junction bases numbered 8, after V lost 6 bases and J lost 7 bases. Germline lookup yields CDR1 MNHNY and CDR2 SVGAGI (reference sequence). This CDR3 spans 15 amino acids. Here the CDR3 DNA reads TGTGCCAGCAGACATCAGGGGGCGGGGAATTCACCCCTCCACTTT. It encodes CASRHQGAGNSPLHF.

J is TRBJ1-1 and V is TRBV29-1; no clear D. V lost 4 bases to trimming and J lost 10 bases, with 19 bases between them. From germline, CDR1 is SQVTM and CDR2 ANQGSEA. The CDR3 totals 13 residues. CDR3 in DNA: TGCAGCGTTGCCACGGCGACCTTTCCGGGAGCTTTCTTT. Translating it yields CSVATATFPGAFF.

The rearrangement uses TRBV24-1 and TRBJ1-4, with 11 bases that match TRBD1. The ends lost 3 bases at V and 7 bases at J; junction bases unmatched: 6. The germline V gene has CDR1 KGHDR and CDR2 SFDVKD. The CDR3 is made up of 16 amino acids. The CDR3 loop is CATSDTGTGGGEKLFF. In DNA, the CDR3 is TGTGCCACCAGTGATACCGGGACAGGGGGTGGTGAAAAACTGTTTTTT.

In nucleotides, the CDR3 is TGCGCCAGCAGCCAGTTTCCGACAGGGCGGAATGAAAAACTGTTTTTT. It translates to CASSQFPTGRNEKLFF. This chain joins TRBV4-1 and TRBJ1-4, with 7 bases aligning to TRBD1. This CDR3 contains 16 residues. CDR1 and CDR2 from the germline V gene are MGHRA and YSYEKL. Trimming removed 3 bases from V and 5 bases from J; junction bases left unmatched: 9.

The chain recombines TRBV3-1 (or the pseudogene TRBV3-2) with TRBJ2-3; 8 bases match TRBD2. The CDR3 covers 15 residues. Germline CDR1 reads LGHDT; CDR2 reads YNNKEL (reference sequence). The V segment lost 3 bases and the J segment 5 bases; nucleotides outside the gene matches: 7. This chain's CDR3 is CASSQMAGGGDTQYF. CDR3 DNA: TGTGCCAGCAGCCAGATGGCGGGGGGAGGAGATACGCAGTATTTT.

This chain connects TRBV4-3 to TRBJ2-1; 8 bases map to TRBD1. The V and J ends lost 4 bases and 7 bases, in that order; junction bases with no gene match: 9. The germline CDR1 and CDR2 sequences are LGHNA and YSLEER. This CDR3 region has 15 residues. The DNA for the CDR3 is TGCGCCAGCAGCCCCAGACAGGGGTTAAGGAATGAGCAGTTCTTC. This encodes CASSPRQGLRNEQFF.

This chain links TRBV6-5 with TRBJ2-7, with TRBD2 identical over 8 bases. From germline, CDR1 is MNHEY and CDR2 SVGAGI. This CDR3 comprises 16 residues. The V and J ends lost 0 bases and 3 bases, in that order; junction bases with no gene match: 7. The CDR3 sequence is CASSYSWLAGVYEQYF. The CDR3 nucleotides are TGTGCCAGCAGTTACTCGTGGCTAGCGGGTGTCTACGAGCAGTACTTC.

This clone was recorded only once. The V call is TRBV4-1, the J call TRBJ1-1; no firm D call. V shed 1 base and J shed 1 base, with 4 bases lying between them. Germline CDR1 reads MGHRA; CDR2 reads YSYEKL. The CDR3 covers 13 residues. CDR3 sequence: CASSQVGNTEAFF. The CDR3 DNA sequence: TGCGCCAGCAGCCAAGTCGGGAACACTGAAGCTTTCTTT.

This clone was counted once. The chain joins TRBV19 to TRBJ1-5, with no clear D. Germline loops: CDR1 LNHDA, CDR2 SQIVND (reference sequence). CDR3 length: 16 amino acids. Between the trimmed V and J ends, which lost 9 bases and 5 bases, there was a span of 23 bases. CDR3 bases: TGTGCCAGCCAGACCTTCACAACCGGGAGTTATCAGCCCCAGCATTTT. Encoded protein: CASQTFTTGSYQPQHF.

This chain connects TRBV6-5 to TRBJ1-5; a possible D gene is TRBD1 (6 bases). V was trimmed by 6 bases and J by 5 bases, leaving 17 bases between them. The CDR3 is 15 residues long. In germline, CDR1 is MNHEY, CDR2 SVGAGI. Written as DNA, the CDR3 is TGTGCCAGCAGGCGGGGAGGGGGGGAGCATCAGCCCCAGCATTTT. This translates into CASRRGGGEHQPQHF.

CDR3 sequence (DNA): TGTGCCAGCAGTTACTCGAGTGCAGGGACCTACGAGCAGTACTTC. It codes for CASSYSSAGTYEQYF. V is TRBV6-2 or TRBV6-3 and J is TRBJ2-7; tentatively, D is TRBD1 (5 bases). Deletions cut 0 bases from V and 2 bases from J, with 11 bases between. Per the germline V gene, CDR1 is MNHEY and CDR2 is SVGEGT. The CDR3 runs 15 residues.

The genes are TRBV2 and TRBJ2-3; the match to TRBD2 covers 9 bases. Losses at the gene ends were 3 bases for V and 0 bases for J; bases not matched to a gene: 4. Germline-derived CDR1 and CDR2 are SNHLY and FYNNEI. The CDR3 has 16 amino acids. CDR3: CASSEGTSRSTDTQYF. In DNA form, the CDR3 reads TGTGCCAGCAGTGAGGGGACTAGCCGCAGCACAGATACGCAGTATTTT.

V gene TRBV4-3 combines with J gene TRBJ2-7; possibly TRBD1 for D (9 bases). Trimming removed 4 bases from V and 5 bases from J, with 18 bases in between. Germline CDR1 and CDR2: LGHNA and YSLEER. The CDR3 sequence is 15 residues long. CDR3: CASSLAGQGFDEQYF. Written as DNA, the CDR3 is TGCGCCAGCAGCCTAGCGGGACAGGGTTTTGACGAGCAGTACTTC.

The chain carries TRBV7-9 and TRBJ1-3; 7 bases are shared with TRBD1. CDR1 is SEHNR, CDR2 FQNEAQ, per germline (reference sequence). The CDR3 covers 17 residues. Trimming cost V 7 bases and J 2 bases; bases outside gene matches: 14. The CDR3 loop reads CASTPTGTVGPGNTIYF. CDR3 nucleotide sequence: TGTGCCAGCACCCCCACCGGGACAGTGGGACCTGGAAACACCATATATTTT.

The CDR3 protein is CASTRGGVEDTQYF. CDR3 nucleotide sequence: TGTGCCAGTACGCGGGGAGGGGTGGAAGATACGCAGTATTTT. This chain links TRBV19 with TRBJ2-3; the match to TRBD2 covers 7 bases. The germline gives CDR1 LNHDA, CDR2 SQIVND (reference sequence). V lost 7 bases to trimming and J lost 5 bases; unmatched junction nucleotides: 9. The CDR3 length is 14 residues.

The chain links TRBV19 to TRBJ2-5, with 11 positions matching TRBD2. V shed 6 bases and J 4 bases; nucleotides not matched to a gene: 7. Germline CDR1 reads LNHDA; CDR2 reads SQIVND (reference sequence). CDR3 length equals 15 residues. In nucleotides, the CDR3 is TGTGCCAGTAGCAGTCTAGCGGGGGGCAGAGAGACCCAGTACTTC. It encodes CASSSLAGGRETQYF.

The V and J genes are TRBV5-1 and TRBJ2-7; D is possibly TRBD2 (6 bases). Trimming stripped 4 bases from V and 4 bases from J, with 12 bases between. The CDR3 extends over 13 amino acids. In germline, CDR1 is SGHRS, CDR2 YFSETQ. The CDR3 is CASSPAGGYEQYF. CDR3 bases: TGCGCCAGCAGCCCGGCCGGGGGATACGAGCAGTACTTC.

The chain carries TRBV4-1 and TRBJ1-4, with a possible D match to TRBD1 (6 bases). The CDR3 spans 14 residues. CDR1 MGHRA and CDR2 YSYEKL come from the germline V gene. V dropped 1 base and J dropped 7 bases, with 10 bases sitting between them. The CDR3 is CASSQGQGSEKLFF. The CDR3 nucleotides are TGCGCCAGCAGCCAAGGGCAGGGGAGTGAAAAACTGTTTTTT.

The chain links TRBV5-8 to TRBJ1-1; maybe TRBD1 (5 bases). Germline V gene sequence: CDR1 SGHTS, CDR2 YDEGEE. The CDR3 totals 15 residues. Trimming removed 4 bases from V and 5 bases from J, with 18 bases in between. The CDR3 DNA reads as TGTGCCAGCAGCCGCCTGGGACTTATGGGGACTGAAGCTTTCTTT. As protein: CASSRLGLMGTEAFF.

The chain recombines TRBV5-1 with TRBJ2-1, with 8 bases matching TRBD2. This CDR3 has 14 amino acids. Germline-derived CDR1 and CDR2 are SGHRS and YFSETQ. With V trimmed by 7 bases and J by 9 bases, 12 bases remained unmatched. For the CDR3, the DNA is TGCGCCAGCCAGGGCGGGGGGCCGTCGAGTGAGCAGTTCTTC. This sequence encodes CASQGGGPSSEQFF.

This clone was found once. The rearrangement joins TRBV19 to TRBJ2-7; D is perhaps TRBD2 (7 bases). The germline V gene encodes CDR1 LNHDA and CDR2 SQIVND (reference sequence). The CDR3 spans 14 residues. Trimming removed 6 bases from V and 5 bases from J, with 17 bases in between. The CDR3 sequence: CASSGGGGRNEQYF. The DNA of the CDR3 is TGTGCCAGTAGCGGAGGGGGGGGCCGTAACGAGCAGTACTTC.

The gene calls are TRBV11-2 and TRBJ2-1; D is perhaps TRBD1 (7 bases). The germline V and J ends were trimmed by 8 bases and 5 bases, with 19 bases remaining between them. Germline V gene data show CDR1 as SGHAT and CDR2 as FQNNGV. The CDR3 contains 15 residues. In nucleotides, the CDR3 is TGTGCCAGCTCTACCATTGCGGGACAGCACAATGAGCAGTTCTTC. Protein: CASSTIAGQHNEQFF. The entire variable domain, with the rest obtained from reference TRBV11-2 and TRBJ2-1, is as follows: EAGVAQSPRYKIIEKRQSVAFWCNPISGHATLYWYQQILGQGPKLLIQFQNNGVVDDSQLPKDRFSAERLKGVDSTLKIQPAKLEDSAVYLCASSTIAGQHNEQFFGPGTRLTVL.

This clone appeared once. The chain employs TRBV6-6 and TRBJ2-5, with D unresolved. Germline CDR1 reads MNHNY; CDR2 reads SVGAGI (reference sequence). There are 14 residues in the CDR3. V was shortened by 6 bases and J by 0 bases, with 11 bases between the two germline ends. The CDR3: CASRINRNQETQYF. For the CDR3, the DNA is TGTGCCAGCAGAATAAACAGAAACCAAGAGACCCAGTACTTC.

This chain connects TRBV15 to TRBJ2-5; 8 nucleotides match TRBD1. V was clipped by 4 bases and J by 0 bases; unmatched bases: 4. Germline V CDR1 and CDR2: LNHNV, YYDKDF (reference sequence). The CDR3 is 15 amino acids. DNA of the CDR3: TGTGCCACCAGCACCCGGGACAGGTACCAAGAGACCCAGTACTTC. This codes for CATSTRDRYQETQYF.

The chain recombines TRBV12-3 or TRBV12-4 with TRBJ2-3; D may be TRBD1 (6 bases). CDR3 length: 12 amino acids. V was cut by 5 bases and J by 14 bases, with 17 bases left in between. The CDR3 DNA reads as TGTGCCAGCAGTCAAATCAGGGGACGGTTGTATTTT. Its protein is CASSQIRGRLYF.

The rearrangement joins TRBV3-1 (or the pseudogene TRBV3-2) to TRBJ2-5, with a possible D match to TRBD1 (6 bases). The CDR3 has 13 residues. Germline V gives CDR1 LGHDT, CDR2 YNNKEL (reference sequence). The germline V and J ends were trimmed by 3 bases and 5 bases, with 10 bases remaining between them. The CDR3 DNA follows: TGTGCCAGCAGCCAGGCAGGGGTCGAGACCCAGTACTTC. Its translation is CASSQAGVETQYF.